Following are 9 T cell receptor beta chains from one sample sequenced in a study of regulatory T cells in long-lasting Graves disease. Regarding time point: newly diagnosed GD, antithyroid drugs for less than 3 months. Scientists built the TCR library using RNA that was extracted from PBMCs. The authors built TCR beta libraries using iRepertoire HTBI primers and Arm-PCR of CDR3 regions. TCRdb called the multiplex PCR reads again in MiXCR, with one record for every CDR3 protein. The sample lists roughly 260,000 distinct CDR3 sequences; around 18% were seen once. These records were also assigned to another study, of T cells in Graves' hyperthyroidism and ophthalmopathy.

Sequenced here: peripheral blood mononuclear cells (PBMCs), sampled at new diagnosis, from a patient treated with antithyroid drugs. All receptors derive from a woman in her twenties or thirties with Graves disease.

The chain joins TRBV19 to TRBJ1-2; D gene unclear. This CDR3 has 15 residues. V shed 8 bases and J shed 4 bases, with 20 bases lying between them. Germline V gene sequence: CDR1 LNHDA, CDR2 SQIVND (reference sequence). The CDR3 DNA reads as TGTGCCAGTCTTGATGACACGAAGGCCGTCTATGGCTACACCTTC. Encoded protein: CASLDDTKAVYGYTF.

About this clonotype: Given a far larger clone just one base away, this is likely a sequencing read error. This chain links TRBV7-2 with TRBJ2-1, with 8 bases matching TRBD1. V was pared by 4 bases and J by 10 bases, with 9 bases of the junction left unmatched. Germline V lookup: CDR1 SGHTA, CDR2 FQGNSA. The CDR3 extends over 14 amino acids. For the CDR3, the DNA is TGTGCCAGCAGCTGGACAGGGCCATCTGACGAGCAGTTCTTC. Its protein product is CASSWTGPSDEQFF.

Concerning this clonotype: A single base is all that separates this from a far larger clone, so a read error is likely. The rearrangement links TRBV7-2 to TRBJ2-7; 10 bases line up with TRBD1. This CDR3 spans 14 amino acids. The germline V gene has CDR1 SGHTA and CDR2 FQGNSA. The CDR3 loop is CVSSLGTGAYEQYF. CDR3 sequence (DNA): TGTGTCAGCAGCTTAGGGACAGGGGCCTACGAGCAGTACTTC.

Points on this clonotype: A much larger clone differs by one base, so this may be a read error. The chain carries TRBV5-1 and TRBJ1-5, with D possibly TRBD1 on 6 matching bases. CDR1 SGHRS and CDR2 YFSETQ come from the germline V gene. CDR3 size: 15 residues. V was trimmed by 4 bases and J by 11 bases, leaving 22 bases between them. CDR3 region: CASSPTWGRNRSQHF. Written as DNA, the CDR3 is TGCGCCAGCAGCCCGACGTGGGGGCGCAATCGGTCCCAGCATTTT.

This clonotype was picked up a small number of times. A much larger clone is a single base away; this may be a read error. The chain employs TRBV6-5 and TRBJ1-4; D ambiguous. The V gene lost 0 bases and the J gene lost 0 bases, with 14 bases spanning the gap. From germline, CDR1 is MNHEY and CDR2 SVGAGI. The CDR3 totals 18 residues. The CDR3 DNA follows: TGTGCCAGCAGTTACTCCGGCGACCGGACTGCAACTAATGAAAAACTGTTTTTT. Translating gives CASSYSGDRTATNEKLFF.

This clonotype was seen at least ten times. The chain recombines TRBV6-5 with TRBJ1-4, with D possibly being TRBD1 (5 bases). Trimming took 2 bases from V and 5 from J, leaving 9 bases between them. From germline, CDR1 is MNHEY and CDR2 SVGAGI. There are 14 residues in the CDR3. CDR3 in amino acids: CASSYGTGNEKLFF. CDR3 nucleotides: TGTGCCAGCAGTTACGGGACGGGGAATGAAAAACTGTTTTTT.

A remark on this clonotype: This likely traces to a read error, being one base from a far larger clone. The chain links TRBV20-1 to TRBJ2-1; 11 bases are a match to TRBD2. CDR1 is DFQATT and CDR2 is SNEGSKA in the germline V gene (reference sequence). The CDR3 is 14 residues long. V shed 3 bases and J 10 bases; nucleotides not matched to a gene: 8. The DNA for the CDR3 is TGCAGTGCTAGGAGTAGCGGGGGGGAGGTCGAGCAGTTCTTC. As protein: CSARSSGGEVEQFF.

This clonotype was seen ten or more times. This chain joins TRBV12-3 or TRBV12-4 and TRBJ1-1; maybe TRBD1 (6 bases). The CDR3 runs to 16 residues. The V end lost 6 bases, the J end lost 0 bases, and 17 bases lay between the germline ends. The CDR3 region has the DNA TGTGCCAGCAGCCCACTGCTCGGGACACTGAACACTGAAGCTTTCTTT. Its protein product is CASSPLLGTLNTEAFF.

This clonotype was found many times. The chain joins TRBV27 to TRBJ1-1, with D uncertain. Trimming shortened V by 10 bases and J by 4 bases, and 10 bases separated the two germline ends. There are 11 residues in the CDR3. Germline loops: CDR1 MNHEY, CDR2 SMNVEV (reference sequence). CDR3 DNA sequence: TGTGCCACCAGATCTGGCACTGAAGCTTTCTTT. Translated: CATRSGTEAFF.